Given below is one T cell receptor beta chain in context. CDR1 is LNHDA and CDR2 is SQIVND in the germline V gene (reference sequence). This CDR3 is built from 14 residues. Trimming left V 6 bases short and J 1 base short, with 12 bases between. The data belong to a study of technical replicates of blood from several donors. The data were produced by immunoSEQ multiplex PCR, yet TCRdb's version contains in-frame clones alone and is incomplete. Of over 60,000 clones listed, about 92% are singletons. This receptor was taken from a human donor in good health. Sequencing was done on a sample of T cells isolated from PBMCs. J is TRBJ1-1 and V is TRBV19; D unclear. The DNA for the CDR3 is TGTGCCAGTAGCGATTCTATCTCGAACACTGAAGCTTTCTTT. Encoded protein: CASSDSISNTEAFF.